This is a list of T cell receptor beta chains from one sample in a study of T cell repertoires in cytomegalovirus infection. TCRdb re-called the reads with MiXCR, one entry per CDR3 protein. The sample lists about 260,000 distinct CDR3 sequences, around 15% occurring once. Sequencing was carried out using PBMCs. The receptors here all came from a human donor in good health (CMV status not recorded). Some clones in this sample may be carry-over from other donors' samples. Both conserved end residues are part of each CDR3. Each record gives: V gene, clone size, D gene, J gene, CDR3 protein, CDR3 DNA. A D gene is named only where the DNA matches it firmly. Size values are once, few and many counts, or a class for expanded clones, and some rows have none.

v_call: TRBV7-6
clone_size: many
d_call: TRBD2
j_call: TRBJ2-1
cdr3_aa: CASSPGLAGGSSYNEQFF
cdr3_nt: TGTGCCAGCAGCCCCGGACTAGCGGGGGGAAGCTCCTACAATGAGCAGTTCTTC

v_call: TRBV5-5
clone_size: NA
d_call: NA
j_call: TRBJ1-5
cdr3_aa: CASSLTGGGGQPQHF
cdr3_nt: TGTGCCAGCAGCTTGACTGGAGGGGGGGGTCAGCCCCAGCATTTT

v_call: TRBV7-3
clone_size: many
d_call: NA
j_call: TRBJ2-1
cdr3_aa: CASSLALKSSYNEQFF
cdr3_nt: TGTGCCAGCAGCCTTGCCCTGAAGAGCTCCTACAATGAGCAGTTCTTC

v_call: TRBV11-2
clone_size: NA
d_call: TRBD2
j_call: TRBJ2-1
cdr3_aa: CASSPIYGGGLAGRGWKQFF
cdr3_nt: TGTGCCAGCAGCCCGATCTATGGGGGGGGACTAGCGGGCCGTGGGTGGAAGCAGTTCTTC

v_call: TRBV28
clone_size: NA
d_call: NA
j_call: TRBJ2-2
cdr3_aa: CASGLGAKGAGELFF
cdr3_nt: TGTGCCAGCGGGTTGGGGGCGAAGGGGGCCGGGGAGCTGTTTTTT

v_call: TRBV29-1
clone_size: few
d_call: TRBD2
j_call: TRBJ2-5
cdr3_aa: CSVWTGTSGRWQETQYF
cdr3_nt: TGCAGCGTTTGGACCGGGACTAGCGGGAGGTGGCAAGAGACCCAGTACTTC

v_call: TRBV6-4
clone_size: many
d_call: NA
j_call: TRBJ2-1
cdr3_aa: CASSDSGGAYEQFF
cdr3_nt: TGTGCCAGCAGTGACTCTGGGGGCGCATATGAGCAGTTCTTC

v_call: TRBV13
clone_size: few
d_call: TRBD2
j_call: TRBJ2-7
cdr3_aa: CASSLDGREAREQYF
cdr3_nt: TGTGCCAGCAGCTTAGATGGCCGGGAGGCGCGGGAGCAGTACTTC

v_call: TRBV4-1
clone_size: NA
d_call: NA
j_call: TRBJ2-6
cdr3_aa: CASSQGPDSVLSGANVLTF
cdr3_nt: TGCGCCAGCAGCCAAGGACCCGACAGTGTCCTCTCTGGGGCCAACGTCCTGACTTTC

v_call: TRBV7-3
clone_size: many
d_call: NA
j_call: TRBJ2-5
cdr3_aa: CASSPSHSLGQETQYF
cdr3_nt: TGTGCCAGCAGCCCTTCCCACAGCCTGGGTCAAGAGACCCAGTACTTC

v_call: TRBV20-1
clone_size: NA
d_call: NA
j_call: TRBJ1-1
cdr3_aa: CSPVLGGLEAFF
cdr3_nt: TGCAGTCCTGTGTTGGGAGGGCTTGAAGCTTTCTTT

v_call: TRBV28
clone_size: NA
d_call: NA
j_call: TRBJ2-7
cdr3_aa: CASSSVGTVTYEQYF
cdr3_nt: TGTGCCAGCAGTTCAGTCGGGACGGTAACCTACGAGCAGTACTTC

v_call: TRBV7-2
clone_size: many
d_call: NA
j_call: TRBJ2-2
cdr3_aa: CASSLEGTGELFF
cdr3_nt: TGTGCCAGCAGCTTAGAGGGCACCGGGGAGCTGTTTTTT

v_call: TRBV29-1
clone_size: NA
d_call: NA
j_call: TRBJ2-2
cdr3_aa: CSVSKATDRNTGELFF
cdr3_nt: TGCAGCGTTTCGAAGGCCACTGACAGGAACACCGGGGAGCTGTTTTTT

v_call: TRBV6-8
clone_size: NA
d_call: TRBD2
j_call: TRBJ2-7
cdr3_aa: CASTSSGGNDEQYF
cdr3_nt: TGTGCCAGCACCTCGAGCGGGGGTAACGACGAGCAGTACTTC

v_call: TRBV28
clone_size: many
d_call: NA
j_call: TRBJ2-1
cdr3_aa: CASSPQGQRIANEQFF
cdr3_nt: TGTGCCAGCAGCCCTCAGGGCCAAAGAATTGCCAATGAGCAGTTCTTC

v_call: TRBV20-1
clone_size: few
d_call: NA
j_call: TRBJ2-1
cdr3_aa: CSASQAYNEQFF
cdr3_nt: TGCAGTGCTAGCCAGGCCTACAATGAGCAGTTCTTC

v_call: TRBV10-3
clone_size: few
d_call: TRBD2
j_call: TRBJ2-1
cdr3_aa: CAISRLTSGPYNEQFF
cdr3_nt: TGTGCCATCAGTAGACTTACTAGCGGACCGTACAATGAGCAGTTCTTC

v_call: TRBV7-4
clone_size: many
d_call: TRBD2
j_call: TRBJ2-1
cdr3_aa: CASSCASGGLENEQFF
cdr3_nt: TGTGCCAGCAGCTGTGCTAGCGGGGGGCTAGAGAATGAGCAGTTCTTC

v_call: TRBV6-2/TRBV6-3
clone_size: many
d_call: TRBD2
j_call: TRBJ2-1
cdr3_aa: CASSYGGTSGNEQFF
cdr3_nt: TGTGCCAGCAGTTACGGGGGGACTAGCGGCAATGAGCAGTTCTTC

v_call: TRBV20-1
clone_size: NA
d_call: NA
j_call: TRBJ1-5
cdr3_aa: CSARDYGQYNQPQHF
cdr3_nt: TGCAGTGCTAGGGATTACGGACAGTACAATCAGCCCCAGCATTTT

v_call: TRBV7-2
clone_size: many
d_call: NA
j_call: TRBJ1-1
cdr3_aa: CASSLELQGFTEAFF
cdr3_nt: TGTGCCAGCAGCTTAGAGCTCCAGGGATTCACTGAAGCTTTCTTT

v_call: TRBV11-1
clone_size: few
d_call: NA
j_call: TRBJ1-1
cdr3_aa: CASSIGGTAEAFF
cdr3_nt: TGTGCCAGCAGCATCGGGGGGACGGCTGAAGCTTTCTTT

v_call: TRBV7-8
clone_size: many
d_call: TRBD1
j_call: TRBJ1-5
cdr3_aa: CASSYTGGASGQPQHF
cdr3_nt: TGTGCCAGCAGCTATACAGGGGGCGCGTCTGGTCAGCCCCAGCATTTT

v_call: TRBV2
clone_size: few
d_call: NA
j_call: TRBJ1-1
cdr3_aa: CASSVFPRQNTEAFF
cdr3_nt: TGTGCCAGCAGTGTGTTCCCTCGGCAGAACACTGAAGCTTTCTTT

v_call: TRBV5-4
clone_size: NA
d_call: TRBD2
j_call: TRBJ2-2
cdr3_aa: CASSLPGRYPAGDPNAGELFF
cdr3_nt: TGTGCCAGCAGCTTGCCAGGCCGATATCCCGCGGGAGATCCAAACGCCGGGGAGCTGTTTTTT

v_call: TRBV6-2/TRBV6-3
clone_size: many
d_call: NA
j_call: TRBJ1-1
cdr3_aa: CASSSLPSFMNTEAFF
cdr3_nt: TGTGCCAGCAGTTCGCTACCTTCTTTTATGAACACTGAAGCTTTCTTT

v_call: TRBV7-3
clone_size: many
d_call: NA
j_call: TRBJ2-1
cdr3_aa: CASSTPRGEQFF
cdr3_nt: TGTGCCAGCAGCACGCCTAGGGGTGAGCAGTTCTTC

v_call: TRBV7-3
clone_size: many
d_call: NA
j_call: TRBJ1-1
cdr3_aa: CASSSNGLAEEAFF
cdr3_nt: TGTGCCAGCAGCTCCAATGGTCTGGCAGAGGAAGCTTTCTTT

v_call: TRBV20-1
clone_size: NA
d_call: TRBD1
j_call: TRBJ1-2
cdr3_aa: CSARQGSYGYTF
cdr3_nt: TGCAGTGCCCGACAGGGATCCTATGGCTACACCTTC

v_call: TRBV12-3/TRBV12-4
clone_size: few
d_call: NA
j_call: TRBJ1-2
cdr3_aa: CASSLERTGYGYTF
cdr3_nt: TGTGCCAGCAGTTTAGAGCGAACAGGGTACGGCTACACCTTC

v_call: TRBV7-9
clone_size: many
d_call: TRBD2
j_call: TRBJ2-3
cdr3_aa: CASSRLAGASADTQYF
cdr3_nt: TGTGCCAGCAGCCGACTAGCGGGAGCGAGTGCAGATACGCAGTATTTT

v_call: TRBV6-6
clone_size: NA
d_call: TRBD1
j_call: TRBJ2-5
cdr3_aa: CASSYQGQGEETQYF
cdr3_nt: TGTGCCAGCAGTTATCAAGGACAGGGGGAGGAGACCCAGTACTTC

v_call: TRBV4-2
clone_size: NA
d_call: NA
j_call: TRBJ1-2
cdr3_aa: CASSPANSYGYTF
cdr3_nt: TGTGCCAGCAGCCCGGCAAATAGCTATGGCTACACCTTC

v_call: TRBV20-1
clone_size: NA
d_call: NA
j_call: TRBJ1-6
cdr3_aa: CSARSGQAHHF
cdr3_nt: TGCAGTGCTAGATCGGGTCAGGCGCACCACTTT

v_call: TRBV27
clone_size: many
d_call: NA
j_call: TRBJ1-6
cdr3_aa: CASSSRYGERINSPLHF
cdr3_nt: TGTGCCAGCAGTTCACGGTACGGGGAACGAATTAATTCACCCCTCCACTTT

v_call: TRBV6-9
clone_size: few
d_call: NA
j_call: TRBJ1-6
cdr3_aa: CASSYSSGALHF
cdr3_nt: TGTGCCAGCAGTTATTCGTCAGGGGCCCTCCACTTT

v_call: TRBV19
clone_size: few
d_call: TRBD1
j_call: TRBJ2-2
cdr3_aa: CASLDRGSTGELFF
cdr3_nt: TGTGCCAGTTTGGACAGGGGAAGCACCGGGGAGCTGTTTTTT

v_call: TRBV5-5
clone_size: many
d_call: NA
j_call: TRBJ1-2
cdr3_aa: CASSLYEGSSGYTF
cdr3_nt: TGTGCCAGCAGCTTGTACGAGGGTAGTAGCGGCTACACCTTC

v_call: TRBV29-1
clone_size: NA
d_call: NA
j_call: TRBJ2-7
cdr3_aa: CSVEGQSYEQYF
cdr3_nt: TGCAGCGTTGAAGGGCAGTCCTACGAGCAGTACTTC

v_call: TRBV7-2
clone_size: many
d_call: NA
j_call: TRBJ2-7
cdr3_aa: CASSYGGARGFHEQYF
cdr3_nt: TGTGCCAGCAGCTACGGCGGGGCCAGGGGATTCCACGAGCAGTACTTC

v_call: TRBV5-1
clone_size: many
d_call: TRBD2
j_call: TRBJ2-3
cdr3_aa: CASSWGLAGTDTQYF
cdr3_nt: TGCGCCAGCAGCTGGGGACTAGCGGGCACAGATACGCAGTATTTT